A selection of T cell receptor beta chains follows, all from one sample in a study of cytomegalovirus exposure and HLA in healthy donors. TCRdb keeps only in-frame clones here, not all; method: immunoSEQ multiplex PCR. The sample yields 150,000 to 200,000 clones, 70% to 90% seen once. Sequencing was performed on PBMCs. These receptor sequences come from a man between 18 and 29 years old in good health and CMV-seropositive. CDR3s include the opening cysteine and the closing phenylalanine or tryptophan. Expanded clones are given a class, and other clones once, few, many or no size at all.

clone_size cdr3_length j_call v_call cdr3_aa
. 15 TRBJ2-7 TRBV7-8 CASSLGTGARYEQYF
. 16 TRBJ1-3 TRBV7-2 CASSLAAAVSGNTIYF
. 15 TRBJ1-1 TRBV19 CASSIHRDSGTEAFF
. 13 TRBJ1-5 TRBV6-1 CASSERGNQPQHF
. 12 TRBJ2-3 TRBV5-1 CASRVSTDTQYF
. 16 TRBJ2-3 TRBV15 CATSTQLAGGVDTQYF
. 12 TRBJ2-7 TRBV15 CATSRDSREQYF
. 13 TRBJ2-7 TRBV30 CAHNPQGAREQYF
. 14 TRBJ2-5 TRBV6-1 CASSEGPSQETQYF
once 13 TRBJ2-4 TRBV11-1 CASSPLTSDIQYF
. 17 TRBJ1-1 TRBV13 CASSLGRVGGKNTEAFF
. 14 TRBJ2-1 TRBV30 CASVRGQAYNEQFF
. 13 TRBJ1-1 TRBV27 CASSPTGYTEAFF
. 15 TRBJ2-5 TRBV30 CAWRRTGGYQETQYF
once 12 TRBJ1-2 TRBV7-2 CASSLVGDGYTF
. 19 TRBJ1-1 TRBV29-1 CSVEDRIWGTALMNTEAFF
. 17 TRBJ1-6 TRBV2 CASSEAGGAGVGSPLHF
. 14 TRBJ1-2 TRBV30 CAWDFGQERHGYTF
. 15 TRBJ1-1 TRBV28 CASSSTGAVNTEAFF
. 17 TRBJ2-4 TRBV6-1 CASSVGTGLGGINIQYF
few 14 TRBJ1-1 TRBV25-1 CASLSPGRNTEAFF
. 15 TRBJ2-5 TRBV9 CASSGPGQGQETQYF